Listed below are T cell receptor beta chains from one sample, sequenced in a study of T-cell reconstitution after alpha-beta-depleted transplantation in children. TCRdb re-called the PCR reads with MiXCR, one entry per CDR3 protein. The data contain 65,000 to 90,000 distinct CDR3 sequences, roughly a tenth of them singletons. The source was PBMCs, collected before TCRalphabeta/CD19-depleted stem cell transplant. The receptors shown here come from a boy between 5 and 17 years old with acute myeloid leukemia, due to receive a stem cell transplant. CDR3s include the opening cysteine and the closing phenylalanine or tryptophan. D genes are given only for firm matches. Rows give clone size only sometimes, using once, few, many, or a class for an expanded clone.

D gene | J gene | V gene | clone size | CDR3 DNA | CDR3 protein
. | TRBJ2-1 | TRBV7-9 | few | TGTGCCACCCACAGGAGCTCCTACAATGAGCAGTTCTTC | CATHRSSYNEQFF
. | TRBJ2-5 | TRBV14 | many | TGTGCCAGCAGCCAAGATCTTCCGGGCTTCCAAGAGACCCAGTACTTC | CASSQDLPGFQETQYF
TRBD2 | TRBJ2-3 | TRBV27 | many | TGTGCCTCTACCCCGGGACTAGCGTTTGATACGCAGTATTTT | CASTPGLAFDTQYF
TRBD2 | TRBJ2-7 | TRBV24-1 | many | TGTGCCACCAGTGATCCGGGACTACCCTACGAGCAGTACTTC | CATSDPGLPYEQYF
. | TRBJ2-7 | TRBV28 | . | TGTGCCAGCAGTCCCACATTGGGGCTTACCTACGAGCAGTACTTC | CASSPTLGLTYEQYF
TRBD2 | TRBJ2-1 | TRBV5-1 | many | TGCGCCAGCAGCTTGGTCCAGCGGGAGGGACAATACAAGTACAATGAGCAGTTCTTC | CASSLVQREGQYKYNEQFF
TRBD1 | TRBJ1-1 | TRBV14 | few | TGTGCCAGCAGCCAGAGGACAGGGGGCAGGTACACTGAAGCTTTCTTT | CASSQRTGGRYTEAFF
TRBD1 | TRBJ2-1 | TRBV5-1 | many | TGCGCCAGCAGCCTACTCCGGGACAGGGGTTACAATGAGCAGTTCTTC | CASSLLRDRGYNEQFF
TRBD2 | TRBJ2-5 | TRBV12-5 | few | TGTGCTAGTGGTTTGCCCTCCGGGACTAGCGGGTACCAAGAGACCCAGTACTTC | CASGLPSGTSGYQETQYF
TRBD2 | TRBJ2-5 | TRBV19 | medium-sized | TGTGCCAGTAGTATAGCGGCTAGCGGGAGCGAACAGACCCAGTACTTC | CASSIAASGSEQTQYF
TRBD2 | TRBJ2-5 | TRBV3-1 | . | TGTGCCACCTGCCAAGGGACTAGCGGGGCAGTAGGGCCGAAGGAGACCCGGTACTTC | CATCQGTSGAVGPKETRYF
. | TRBJ2-2 | TRBV11-2 | many | TGTGCCAGCAGCTTAGGGCAGTACGGGGAGCTGTTTTTT | CASSLGQYGELFF
TRBD1 | TRBJ2-7 | TRBV6-5 | many | TGTGCCAGCAGTTACCCAGGACAGGGGACCCACGAGCAGTACTTC | CASSYPGQGTHEQYF
. | TRBJ2-7 | TRBV4-2 | . | TGTGCCAGCAGCCTAGAGGTCCGGGGGTTAGGAGAGCAGTACTTC | CASSLEVRGLGEQYF
. | TRBJ2-5 | TRBV20-1 | many | TGCAGTGCTCCAAAAACGGGAGAGACCCAGTACTTC | CSAPKTGETQYF
TRBD1 | TRBJ1-2 | TRBV7-2 | . | TGTGCCAGCAGCTTACCGAGCCCCCGACAGGGGGCTAGCTATGGCTACACCTTC | CASSLPSPRQGASYGYTF
TRBD1 | TRBJ1-6 | TRBV3-1 | few | TGTGCCAGCAGATCGGGACAGAGCCACAATTCACCCCTCCACTTT | CASRSGQSHNSPLHF
TRBD1 | TRBJ1-5 | TRBV7-6 | many | TGTGCCAGCAGCTTAGAACCAGGGGGTGGCATTCAGCCCCAGCATTTT | CASSLEPGGGIQPQHF
TRBD2 | TRBJ2-7 | TRBV20-1 | many | TGCAGTGTTCCCGCCGGGACTAGCGACGAGCAGTACTTC | CSVPAGTSDEQYF
. | TRBJ2-5 | TRBV20-1 | . | TGCAGTGCTAGAGTCGCAGGACAAGAGACCCAGTACTTC | CSARVAGQETQYF
. | TRBJ2-2 | TRBV29-1 | many | TGCAGCGTTGGACTAGGGGGCACCGGGGAGCTGTTTTTT | CSVGLGGTGELFF
. | TRBJ2-1 | TRBV6-5 | many | TGTGCCAGCAGCCAAACGGGTGGGTCTTACAATGAGCAGTTCTTC | CASSQTGGSYNEQFF
. | TRBJ2-3 | TRBV7-9 | many | TGTGCCAGCAGCTTATTCGAGAGGCCAGATACGCAGTATTTT | CASSLFERPDTQYF
. | TRBJ2-6 | TRBV7-2 | many | TGTGGGGATGAGGGGCCAGGGGCCAACGTCCTGACTTTC | CGDEGPGANVLTF
. | TRBJ1-1 | TRBV4-1 | many | TGCGCCAGCAGCCATTTGCGGGTCAACACTGAAGCTTTCTTT | CASSHLRVNTEAFF
. | TRBJ2-3 | TRBV5-1 | many | TGCGCCAGCAGCCCGAGGGACTCCCGCACAGATACGCAGTATTTT | CASSPRDSRTDTQYF
. | TRBJ2-5 | TRBV11-3 | few | TGTGCCAGCAGCTTAGGAGGGGGACAAGAGACCCAGTACTTC | CASSLGGGQETQYF
. | TRBJ2-1 | TRBV28 | many | TGTGCCAGCAGCCTCGAACTCCGGCTAAGCTCCTACAATGAGCAGTTCTTC | CASSLELRLSSYNEQFF
. | TRBJ1-2 | TRBV29-1 | . | TGCAGCGTTGACGCGGGCTACTATGGCTACACCTTC | CSVDAGYYGYTF
. | TRBJ2-7 | TRBV28 | many | TGTGCCAGCAGTTTATTAGGGGCCTACGAGCAGTACTTC | CASSLLGAYEQYF
. | TRBJ1-2 | TRBV23-1 | few | TGCGCCAGCAGTCAATCCGGGGCCAGTGGGTATGGCTACACCTTC | CASSQSGASGYGYTF
. | TRBJ2-1 | TRBV21-1 | many | TGTGCCAGCATCGAACAAACTAGCGGGGGGTTGTACAATGAGCAGTTCTTC | CASIEQTSGGLYNEQFF
. | TRBJ2-7 | TRBV5-1 | . | TGCGCCAGCAGCTTGGACTATACTTCCTACGAGCAGTACTTC | CASSLDYTSYEQYF
. | TRBJ1-2 | TRBV27 | many | TGTGCCAGCACCCCTAATTTTGAGAGGGCCTATGGCTACACCTTC | CASTPNFERAYGYTF
TRBD2 | TRBJ2-4 | TRBV4-3 | many | TGCGCCAGCAGCCGTCAGACTAGCGGGATCCTAGGGAACATTCAGTACTTC | CASSRQTSGILGNIQYF
TRBD1 | TRBJ2-7 | TRBV30 | . | TGTGCCTGGAGTGTCGAACAGGGGGCCTACGAGCAGTACTTC | CAWSVEQGAYEQYF
TRBD2 | TRBJ2-1 | TRBV28 | many | TGTGCCAGCAGTTCCTTAGGCGGAACTAGCGGGGGGCACAATGAGCAGTTCTTC | CASSSLGGTSGGHNEQFF
. | TRBJ2-1 | TRBV2 | . | TGTGCCAGCCAGACCGGACTTCGGGGGCCGTCGCATGAGCAGTTCTTC | CASQTGLRGPSHEQFF
. | TRBJ1-5 | TRBV10-2 | many | TGCGCCAGCTCAAATACCCGGGACTTCTTTAGCAATCAGCCCCAGCATTTT | CASSNTRDFFSNQPQHF
TRBD1 | TRBJ2-2 | TRBV27 | many | TGTGCCAGCAGTTTGGGTATACAGGGGGCTCGACGCGGGGAGCTGTTTTTT | CASSLGIQGARRGELFF
. | TRBJ1-2 | TRBV20-1 | many | TGCAGTGCTAGACAAACAGGGACCTATGGCTACACCTTC | CSARQTGTYGYTF
. | TRBJ1-3 | TRBV4-3 | many | TGCGCCAGCAGCCAAGATATTTCCGGCGACACCATATATTTT | CASSQDISGDTIYF
. | TRBJ2-2 | TRBV7-2 | many | TGTGCCAGCAGCCCGCTTAAGGGGCGGTTCACCGGGGAGCTGTTTTTT | CASSPLKGRFTGELFF
. | TRBJ2-7 | TRBV5-5 | many | TGTGCCAGCAGCTTGGCCCCCTTGAACAAGCTCTACGAGCAGTACTTC | CASSLAPLNKLYEQYF
TRBD1 | TRBJ2-1 | TRBV3-1 | many | TGTGCCAGCAGCCTAAGTGCAGGACAGGGATTAGGTGAGCAGTTCTTC | CASSLSAGQGLGEQFF
TRBD1 | TRBJ2-7 | TRBV12-3/TRBV12-4 | . | TGTGCCAGCAGACCGGGACAGACTTACGAGCAGTACTTC | CASRPGQTYEQYF